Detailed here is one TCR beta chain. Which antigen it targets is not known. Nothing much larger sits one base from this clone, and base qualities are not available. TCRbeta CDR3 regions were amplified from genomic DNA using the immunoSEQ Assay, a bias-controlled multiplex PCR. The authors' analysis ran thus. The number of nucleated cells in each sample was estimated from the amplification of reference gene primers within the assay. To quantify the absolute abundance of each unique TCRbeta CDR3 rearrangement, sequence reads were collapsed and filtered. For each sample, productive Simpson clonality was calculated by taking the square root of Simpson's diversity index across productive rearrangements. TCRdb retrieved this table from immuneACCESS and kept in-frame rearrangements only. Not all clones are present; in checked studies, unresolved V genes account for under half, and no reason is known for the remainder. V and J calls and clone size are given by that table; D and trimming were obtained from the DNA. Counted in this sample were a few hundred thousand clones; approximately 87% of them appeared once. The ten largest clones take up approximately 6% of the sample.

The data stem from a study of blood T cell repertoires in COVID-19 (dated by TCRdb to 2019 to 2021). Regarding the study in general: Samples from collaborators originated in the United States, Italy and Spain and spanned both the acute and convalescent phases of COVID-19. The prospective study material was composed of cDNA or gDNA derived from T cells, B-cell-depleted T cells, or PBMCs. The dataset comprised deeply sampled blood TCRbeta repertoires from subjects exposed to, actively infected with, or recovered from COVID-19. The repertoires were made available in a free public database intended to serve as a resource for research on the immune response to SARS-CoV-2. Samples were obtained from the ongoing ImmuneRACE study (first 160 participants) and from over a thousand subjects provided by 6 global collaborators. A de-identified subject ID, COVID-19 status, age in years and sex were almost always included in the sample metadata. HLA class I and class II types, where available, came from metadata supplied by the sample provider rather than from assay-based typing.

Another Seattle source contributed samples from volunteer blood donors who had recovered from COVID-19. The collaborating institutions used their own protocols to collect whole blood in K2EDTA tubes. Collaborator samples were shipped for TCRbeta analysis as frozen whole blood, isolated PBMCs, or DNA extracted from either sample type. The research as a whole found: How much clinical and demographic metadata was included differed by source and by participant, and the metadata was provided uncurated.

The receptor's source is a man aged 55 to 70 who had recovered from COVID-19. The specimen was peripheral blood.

The DNA sequence reads TGTGCCAGTACCCTTCACCGGGAGAACACTGAAGCTTTCTTT. Its protein reads: CASTLHRENTEAFF. This chain joins TRBV19 to TRBJ1-1, with the D gene not clear enough to name. The germline V gene (reference sequence) yields LNHDA for CDR1 and SQIVND for CDR2. V loses 7 bases, J loses 1 base, and the germline ends lie 13 bases apart. The CDR3 has 14 amino acids, counting the end cysteine and phenylalanine. This entry keeps only the CDR3 DNA: 42 bases, framed from base 1.